These 13 T cell receptor beta chains share one sample of origin, sequenced in a study of shared clonotypes between healthy human individuals. Generated by immunoSEQ multiplex PCR, the TCRdb table keeps only in-frame clones and is missing some. The data show roughly 2.4 million clones, approximately 96% seen once. Material for sequencing was naive CD4+ T cells sorted from blood. Described subset: CD45RA+ positively selected. These TCRs come from a man younger than 35 in good health.

This clone is a singleton in its sample. The J gene is TRBJ1-4, the V gene TRBV5-1; no definite D call. Per the germline V gene, CDR1 is SGHRS and CDR2 is YFSETQ. The length of the CDR3 is 16 residues. Trimming removed 3 bases at V and 6 bases at J, with 18 bases between. CDR3 in amino acids: CASSSGRARGDEKLFF. CDR3 sequence (DNA): TGCGCCAGCAGCTCGGGAAGGGCCCGCGGTGATGAAAAACTGTTTTTT.

The chain employs TRBV4-3 and TRBJ2-7; 8 nucleotides align to TRBD2. CDR3 size: 17 residues. The junction had 18 bases not matched to a gene; V was cut back by 8 bases and J by 3 bases. The germline V gene has CDR1 LGHNA and CDR2 YSLEER. The DNA of the CDR3 is TGCGCCAGCTCGTATAGCGGGAAGCCGGGGGGGAACTACGAGCAGTACTTC. It codes for CASSYSGKPGGNYEQYF.

The chain combines TRBV7-9 with TRBJ2-7; D is perhaps TRBD2 (6 bases). Trimming shortened V by 0 bases and J by 4 bases, and 13 bases separated the two germline ends. Germline V gene lookup returns CDR1 SEHNR and CDR2 FQNEAQ (reference sequence). This CDR3 is 15 amino acids long. In DNA, the CDR3 is TGTGCCAGCAGCTTAGCCCGGGACTCCCTGTACGAGCAGTACTTC. Translation: CASSLARDSLYEQYF.

With respect to this clone: In the same sample, other DNA sequences code for this CDR3. The chain uses TRBV28 and TRBJ1-3; a possible D gene is TRBD1 (5 bases). The CDR3 length is 15 residues. Germline CDR1 and CDR2: MDHEN and SYDVKM. V lost 5 bases to trimming and J lost 4 bases, with 15 bases between them. Written as DNA, the CDR3 is TGTGCCAGCAGTCTGGGGGGGGGATACGGAAACACCATATATTTT. Translated, it gives CASSLGGGYGNTIYF.

The chain couples TRBV10-3 to TRBJ1-2, with D perhaps TRBD1 (5 bases). Germline CDR1 is ENHRY and CDR2 is SYGVKD. Trimming stripped 10 bases from V and 3 bases from J, with 15 bases between. This CDR3 is 13 amino acids long. CDR3 DNA: TGTGCCACCGCGGACAATTCCGACTATGGCTACACCTTC. Amino acid sequence: CATADNSDYGYTF.

This clone appeared a single time. The rearrangement joins TRBV10-3 to TRBJ2-7; D remains ambiguous. The CDR3 covers 13 residues. Germline loops: CDR1 ENHRY, CDR2 SYGVKD. V lost 6 bases and J lost 0, with 9 bases in between. The CDR3 region has the DNA TGTGCCATCAGGGCCCGCAGCTCCTACGAGCAGTACTTC. This gives the protein CAIRARSSYEQYF.

The CDR3 bases are TGTGCCTGGAGGAATTTCGGTAGTGGGGCAGATACGCAGTATTTT. This encodes CAWRNFGSGADTQYF. V is TRBV30 and J is TRBJ2-3; no clear D gene. Trimming left V 3 bases short and J 4 bases short, with 17 bases between. Germline V gene lookup returns CDR1 GTSNPN and CDR2 SVGIG (reference sequence). The CDR3 is 15 residues long.

Only one count was recorded for this clone. This chain joins TRBV30 and TRBJ2-7, with 15 bases matching TRBD2. The CDR3 runs to 18 residues. CDR1 and CDR2 (germline): GTSNPN, SVGIG (reference sequence). V was pared by 3 bases and J by 5 bases, with 14 bases of the junction left unmatched. The CDR3 region has the DNA TGTGCCTGGAGGAAGGGGGGACTAGCGGGAGGACGAGTCAACGAGCAGTACTTC. Amino acids: CAWRKGGLAGGRVNEQYF.

The chain recombines TRBV19 with TRBJ1-5, with D unclear. There are 13 residues in the CDR3. The V end lost 2 bases, the J end lost 5 bases, and 7 bases lay between the germline ends. CDR1 is LNHDA and CDR2 is SQIVND in the germline V gene (reference sequence). The CDR3 is CASSISHDQPQHF. The DNA of the CDR3 is TGTGCCAGTAGTATAAGTCACGATCAGCCCCAGCATTTT.

J is TRBJ1-6 and V is TRBV18, with unresolved D. CDR1 and CDR2 from the germline V gene are KGHSH and LQKENI. Trimming removed 6 bases from V and 8 bases from J, with 17 bases in between. This CDR3 region has 15 residues. This CDR3 is CASSPEGSRDSPLHF. The CDR3, as DNA: TGTGCCAGCTCCCCGGAGGGTAGCCGGGATTCACCCCTCCACTTT.

The J gene is TRBJ2-7, the V gene TRBV10-3, with TRBD1 matching 7 bases. CDR3 length equals 16 residues. V shed 3 bases and J 1 base; nucleotides not matched to a gene: 9. Germline V gene sequence: CDR1 ENHRY, CDR2 SYGVKD. The chain's CDR3 is CAISDIRGGASYEQYF. The CDR3 nucleotides read TGTGCCATCAGTGATATTCGAGGGGGCGCTTCCTACGAGCAGTACTTC.

The V and J genes are TRBV2 and TRBJ1-1; D gene unclear. CDR1 and CDR2 from the germline V gene are SNHLY and FYNNEI. The CDR3 extends over 14 amino acids. Trimming took off 1 base at V and 7 bases at J, with 13 bases between the two ends. The CDR3 sequence is CASSEVGRALEAFF. Here the CDR3 DNA reads TGTGCCAGCAGTGAAGTCGGTAGGGCCCTTGAAGCTTTCTTT.

CDR3 nucleotides: TGTGCCAGCAGTGAGGACGGCTTCTATGGCTACACCTTC. Protein sequence: CASSEDGFYGYTF. This chain joins TRBV6-6 and TRBJ1-2, with D unclear. Germline loops: CDR1 MNHNY, CDR2 SVGAGI (reference sequence). The CDR3 runs to 13 residues. Between the trimmed V and J ends, which lost 5 bases and 4 bases, there was a span of 11 bases.